The 7 T cell receptor beta chains listed next were all sequenced from one sample in a study of control samples from healthy donors and cancer patients. Method: immunoSEQ multiplex PCR; TCRdb's copy keeps in-frame clones and lacks some. The sample comprises more than 85,000 clones, 70% to 90% of which are singletons, and 3.5% to 4% rests with the top ten. The material sequenced was PBMCs. The receptors were sampled from a woman aged 60 to 75 with lung cancer.

This chain links TRBV7-2 with TRBJ2-1; TRBD2 matches 15 bases. Losses at the gene ends were 5 bases for V and 14 bases for J; bases not matched to a gene: 10. In germline, CDR1 is SGHTA, CDR2 FQGNSA. The length of the CDR3 is 15 residues. The CDR3 bases are TGTGCCAGCAGCACCGGACTAGCGGGGGGGCACGACGAGTTCTTC. Translating it yields CASSTGLAGGHDEFF.

The chain's CDR3 is CASSGFRGAGNTIYF. The DNA for the CDR3 is TGTGCCAGCAGTGGCTTCAGGGGGGCTGGAAACACCATATATTTT. The chain carries TRBV28 and TRBJ1-3, with 7 bases fitting TRBD1. V shed 5 bases and J 2 bases; nucleotides not matched to a gene: 6. The CDR3 is 15 residues long. Germline loops: CDR1 MDHEN, CDR2 SYDVKM.

The rearrangement uses TRBV7-9 and TRBJ1-2; the D is unclear. The CDR3 has 14 residues. With 1 base removed from V and 4 bases from J, the gap between germline ends came to 10 bases. The germline gives CDR1 SEHNR, CDR2 FQNEAQ (reference sequence). In DNA, the CDR3 is TGTGCCAGCAGCTTAGAGGGCGGCTTCTATGGCTACACCTTC. This encodes CASSLEGGFYGYTF.

The J gene is TRBJ1-1, the V gene TRBV11-3, with a weak D call TRBD1 (5 bases). Trimming shortened V by 0 bases and J by 0 bases, and 8 bases separated the two germline ends. This CDR3 has 15 residues. Germline V lookup: CDR1 SGHNT, CDR2 YENEEA. CDR3 sequence (DNA): TGTGCCAGCAGCTTAGACAGGGAAATGAACACTGAAGCTTTCTTT. It translates to CASSLDREMNTEAFF.

This sequence joins TRBV9 and TRBJ2-7, with 8 bases aligning to TRBD2. The CDR3 covers 15 residues. Germline-derived CDR1 and CDR2 are SGDLS and YYNGEE. Trimming cost V 5 bases and J 0 bases; bases outside gene matches: 7. CDR3 DNA: TGTGCCAGCAGTCAGCGAGCGGGGGTCTCCTACGAGCAGTACTTC. This codes for CASSQRAGVSYEQYF.

The chain has TRBV3-1 (or the pseudogene TRBV3-2) and TRBJ2-5; possible D gene TRBD2, 6 bases. Germline V gene sequence: CDR1 LGHDT, CDR2 YNNKEL (reference sequence). Trimming shortened V by 4 bases and J by 5 bases, and 14 bases separated the two germline ends. The CDR3 has 14 amino acids. CDR3 region: CASSPIGGEETQYF. The CDR3 region has the DNA TGTGCCAGCAGCCCCATTGGAGGGGAGGAGACCCAGTACTTC.

The chain combines TRBV6-5 with TRBJ2-1; D may correspond to TRBD1 or TRBD2 (5 bases each). The CDR3 is 15 amino acids. Per germline, CDR1 MNHEY and CDR2 SVGAGI. The V end lost 6 bases, the J end lost 1 base, and 13 bases lay between the germline ends. The CDR3 bases are TGTGCCAGCAGGGGGACGTGGGGGTCCTACAATGAGCAGTTCTTC. It encodes CASRGTWGSYNEQFF.